The present entry profiles one T cell receptor beta chain with its context. Trimming removed 1 base at V and 4 bases at J, with 8 bases between. The CDR3 spans 14 residues. CDR1 is GTSNPN, CDR2 SVGIG, per germline (reference sequence). This sample is drawn from a study of shared clonotypes between healthy human individuals. Profiling relied on immunoSEQ multiplex PCR, and the TCRdb table lists in-frame clones only, not all of them. The top ten clones hold about 1.5% of a sample with some 1 million clones, approximately 76% of them seen once. Sample: memory CD4+ T cells sorted from blood. Subset indicated: CD45RA-negative fraction. The chain has TRBV30 and TRBJ1-6; D is ambiguous. This receptor was taken from a man between 18 and 35 years old in good health. The DNA for the CDR3 is TGTGCCTGGAGTGAGTTATGGTATAATTCACCCCTCCACTTT. This translates into CAWSELWYNSPLHF.